Here is one T cell receptor (beta chain) with its context. Treatment defined: oral pan-JAK inhibitor, 5-10 mg twice daily. Peripheral blood, together with lesional scalp punch biopsies, was collected from alopecia areata patients. PBMCs were stained for CD3, CD4 and CD8, and CD4+ and CD8+ T cells were sorted. These data come from a study of CD8+ T cells in alopecia areata. On the study more broadly: Tofacitinib ran 6 to 18 months, followed by 6 months off drug.

Germline-derived CDR1 and CDR2 are SGHAT and FQDESV (reference sequence). The CDR3 runs 16 residues. Trimming removed 3 bases from V and 5 bases from J, with 17 bases in between. RNA extraction was followed by reverse transcription into cDNA, which acted as the sequencing template. Libraries were prepared by immunoSEQ multiplex PCR; TCRdb keeps only in-frame clonotypes and omits some of them. The sample includes about 300,000 clones, roughly 60% of them seen just once. The chain links TRBV11-1 to TRBJ2-1; D is perhaps TRBD1 (6 bases). This clonotype was obtained from a human donor with alopecia areata. Sequencing was performed on CD4+ T cells sorted from blood, taken at week 24, from a patient treated with tofacitinib. The CDR3 region is CASSLDGGAGHNEQFF. CDR3 sequence (DNA): TGTGCCAGCAGCTTGGATGGGGGCGCAGGCCACAATGAGCAGTTCTTC.